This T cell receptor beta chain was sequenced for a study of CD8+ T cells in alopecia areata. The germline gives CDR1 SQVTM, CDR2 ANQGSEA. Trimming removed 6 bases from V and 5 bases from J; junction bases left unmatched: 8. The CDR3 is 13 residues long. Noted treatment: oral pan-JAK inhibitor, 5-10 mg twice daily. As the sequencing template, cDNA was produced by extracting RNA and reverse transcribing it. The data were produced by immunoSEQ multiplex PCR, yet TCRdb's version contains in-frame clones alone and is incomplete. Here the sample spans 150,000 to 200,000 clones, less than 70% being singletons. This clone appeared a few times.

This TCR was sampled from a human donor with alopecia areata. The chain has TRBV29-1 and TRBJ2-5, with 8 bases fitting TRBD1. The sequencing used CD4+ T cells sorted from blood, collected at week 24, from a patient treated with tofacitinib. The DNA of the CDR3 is TGCAGCGTCAGGGGGCGCCTTAGGGAGACCCAGTACTTC. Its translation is CSVRGRLRETQYF.